These T cell receptor beta chains were read from a single sample in a study of shared clonotypes between healthy human individuals. Sequenced by immunoSEQ multiplex PCR; TCRdb stores in-frame clones only, minus some. The table shows 2 million or so clones, with 85% to 95% occurring only once. The sequencing input was naive CD8+ T cells sorted from blood. The receptors stem from a man aged 18 to 29 in good health. The CDR3 runs from the conserved cysteine through the conserved F or W. The D gene is left open where the match is weak. Clone size is shown for a subset of rows, as once, few, many or a class of expanded clone.

D gene,V gene,J gene,clone size,CDR3 DNA,CDR3 protein
TRBD1,TRBV5-1,TRBJ2-5,.,TGCGCCAGCAGCCCCGACAGGGGTCCACAAGAGACCCAGTACTTC,CASSPDRGPQETQYF
TRBD1,TRBV9,TRBJ1-4,.,TGTGCCAGCAGCGGGATGAAGTTGGACAGGGGAACTGAAAAACTGTTTTTT,CASSGMKLDRGTEKLFF
TRBD2,TRBV10-3,TRBJ2-7,.,TGTGCCATCAGTGAGCTAGCGGAGATGTACGAGCAGTACTTC,CAISELAEMYEQYF
.,TRBV11-2,TRBJ2-5,.,TGTGCCAGCAGCTTAGCGGGGAGGGAGACCCAGTACTTC,CASSLAGRETQYF
TRBD2,TRBV7-8,TRBJ2-7,.,TGTGCCAGCAGCTTAGTTGGCGGGACTATCCCCTACGAGCAGTACTTC,CASSLVGGTIPYEQYF
TRBD1,TRBV7-9,TRBJ1-2,.,TGTGCCAGCAGCTCCGGGGGACAGGAGAACTATGGCTACACCTTC,CASSSGGQENYGYTF
TRBD1,TRBV6-1,TRBJ1-5,once,TGTGCCAGCGAAACAGGGGTCTTCAATCAGCCCCAGCATTTT,CASETGVFNQPQHF
.,TRBV5-4,TRBJ2-7,.,TGTGCCAGCAGCTTAGGAAGCATCTCCTACGAGCAGTACTTC,CASSLGSISYEQYF
.,TRBV4-1,TRBJ1-2,.,TGCGCCAGCAGTGCCCGGGGTAACTATGGCTACACCTTC,CASSARGNYGYTF
.,TRBV11-2,TRBJ1-1,.,TGTGCCAGCAGCTCCACTGGATGGGGGCATGGAGACACTGAAGCTTTCTTT,CASSSTGWGHGDTEAFF
.,TRBV7-3,TRBJ1-1,.,TGTGCCAGCAGCGCCTGGGTTATGGACACTGAAGCTTTCTTT,CASSAWVMDTEAFF
TRBD1,TRBV6-6,TRBJ1-5,.,TGTGCCAGCAGTTTAGGACAGGCGCAGGTGAATCAGCCCCAGCATTTT,CASSLGQAQVNQPQHF
.,TRBV29-1,TRBJ1-1,.,TGCAGCGTTGACGCGAACATGAACACTGAAGCTTTCTTT,CSVDANMNTEAFF
TRBD1,TRBV6-6,TRBJ2-5,.,TGTGCCATCCGATACGGGACAGGACAAGAGACCCAGTACTTC,CAIRYGTGQETQYF
.,TRBV28,TRBJ1-2,once,TGTGCCAGCAGTCCCCGGGGGTGGACGATCTACACCTTC,CASSPRGWTIYTF
.,TRBV19,TRBJ1-5,.,TGTGCCAGTAGTATAGACGGAACGAGCAATCAGCCCCAGCATTTT,CASSIDGTSNQPQHF
.,TRBV5-1,TRBJ2-7,.,TGCGCCAGCAGCTTGGCGGGGAGCTCCTACGAGCAGTACTTC,CASSLAGSSYEQYF
.,TRBV4-1,TRBJ1-5,.,TGCGCCAGCAGCCGGGATACAGGGCTCGGTCAGCCCCAGCATTTT,CASSRDTGLGQPQHF